This TCR beta chain was sequenced in a study of cytomegalovirus exposure and HLA in healthy donors. The study, taken as a whole, reports: Analysis performed later found roughly 17,000 TCR beta sequences associated with HLA alleles at 0.05 false discovery rate. Later work found most CMV-associated TCR beta chains apparently HLA-restricted.

Use of 60 Vbeta and 13 Jbeta primers characterized the PCR. Clones were sequenced by immunoSEQ multiplex PCR, and TCRdb holds only the in-frame ones, with some missing. The sample shows about 140,000 clones, 76% of them seen only once. With regard to this clone: The target antigen is unknown.

CDR1 and CDR2 from the germline V gene are SGDLS and YYNGEE. The CDR3 is 15 amino acids. V was pared by 3 bases and J by 3 bases, with 7 bases of the junction left unmatched. This receptor was taken from a man aged 35 to 55 in good health and CMV-seronegative. The rearrangement joins TRBV9 to TRBJ2-7; TRBD2 agrees at 9 bases. Sequenced input: PBMCs. CDR3: CASSAGGGAIYEQYF. DNA of the CDR3: TGTGCCAGCAGCGCAGGCGGGGGGGCCATCTACGAGCAGTACTTC.